What follows are 14 T cell receptor beta chains derived from one specimen sequenced in a study of CD8+ T cells in alopecia areata. TCR sequencing used cDNA made by reverse transcription of extracted RNA. Sequencing used immunoSEQ multiplex PCR; TCRdb keeps in-frame clones, though not all of them. Of more than 100,000 clones in the sample, about half are singletons; the top ten hold about 0.5%. Sample treatment: oral pan-JAK inhibitor, 5-10 mg twice daily. The starting material was CD4+ T cells sorted from blood, obtained at week 4, from a patient treated with tofacitinib. The source of these receptors is a human donor with alopecia areata.

A few counts support this clone. The V and J genes are TRBV19 and TRBJ2-3, with D possibly being TRBD1 (7 bases). Per germline, CDR1 LNHDA and CDR2 SQIVND (reference sequence). The CDR3 is made up of 14 amino acids. Written as DNA, the CDR3 is TGTGCTACAACCCAGGGGGGCCGCTCAGATACGCAGTATTTT. Translation: CATTQGGRSDTQYF.

The chain uses TRBV29-1 and TRBJ2-6; weak D call: TRBD2 (5 bases). Germline lookup yields CDR1 SQVTM and CDR2 ANQGSEA. The V end was cut by 4 bases, the J end by 0 bases, with 7 bases between. The CDR3 totals 14 residues. The CDR3 nucleotides read TGCAGCGTTGTCGAGGGCTCTGGGGCCAACGTCCTGACTTTC. Its protein product is CSVVEGSGANVLTF.

Comment on this clone: The same CDR3 also results from other DNA sequences found in this sample. V and J are TRBV5-4 and TRBJ2-3; no clear D gene. CDR1 and CDR2 from the germline V gene are SGHNT and YYREEE (reference sequence). V lost 4 bases, J lost 0 bases, and 6 bases lay in between. This CDR3 is built from 13 residues. CDR3 sequence reads: CASSLYSTDTQYF. The CDR3 nucleotides read TGTGCCAGCAGCCTTTATAGCACAGATACGCAGTATTTT.

The chain has TRBV19 and TRBJ2-5; no reliable D call. CDR3 length equals 14 residues. The V gene's germline CDR1 is LNHDA and CDR2 SQIVND (reference sequence). The V gene lost 3 bases and the J gene lost 1 base, with 9 bases spanning the gap. In DNA, the CDR3 is TGTGCCAGTAGTATGCTGGGCCGCCAAGAGACCCAGTACTTC. It specifies CASSMLGRQETQYF.

V and J are TRBV5-4 and TRBJ2-4, with 9 nucleotides matching TRBD2. The germline V gene encodes CDR1 SGHNT and CDR2 YYREEE (reference sequence). CDR3 size: 16 residues. J lost 0 bases, V lost 4 bases, and 5 bases had no gene match. CDR3 in amino acids: CASSRAGGLAKNIQYF. For the CDR3, the DNA is TGTGCCAGCAGCCGAGCGGGGGGCCTAGCCAAAAACATTCAGTACTTC.

The CDR3 region has the DNA TGTGCCAGCAGCGTGACGAAACGGCGGGCTGAAGCTTTCTTT. It specifies CASSVTKRRAEAFF. The rearrangement links TRBV2 to TRBJ1-1; unclear D gene. The CDR3 is made up of 14 amino acids. The germline CDR1 and CDR2 sequences are SNHLY and FYNNEI. Trimming cost V 6 bases and J 6 bases, with 17 bases left between them. The full variable domain, rest sourced from reference TRBV2 and TRBJ1-1, is EPEVTQTPSHQVTQMGQEVILRCVPISNHLYFYWYRQILGQKVEFLVSFYNNEISEKSEIFDDQFSVERPDGSNFTLKIRSTKLEDSAMYFCASSVTKRRAEAFFGQGTRLTVV.

This clone showed up just a few times. The sample has other DNA sequences that encode this CDR3 too. The rearrangement joins TRBV28 to TRBJ1-5, with D maybe TRBD1 (5 bases). This CDR3 has 16 amino acids. Trimming pared 4 bases from V and 0 bases from J, leaving 13 bases between. CDR1 MDHEN and CDR2 SYDVKM come from the germline V gene. Here the CDR3 DNA reads TGTGCCAGCAGTTCCACCGGGACCGATAGCAATCAGCCCCAGCATTTT. Its translation is CASSSTGTDSNQPQHF. The full variable domain, its missing parts supplied by reference TRBV28 and TRBJ1-5, is DVKVTQSSRYLVKRTGEKVFLECVQDMDHENMFWYRQDPGLGLRLIYFSYDVKMKEKGDIPEGYSVSREKKERFSLILESASTNQTSMYLCASSSTGTDSNQPQHFGDGTRLSIL.

The chain is built from TRBV6-1 and TRBJ1-2; D is undetermined. The CDR3 runs 13 residues. CDR1 and CDR2 from the germline V gene are MNHNS and SASEGT. Trimming shortened V by 8 bases and J by 3 bases, and 13 bases separated the two germline ends. CDR3 residues: CASSMPYDYGYTF. Written as DNA, the CDR3 is TGTGCCAGCTCGATGCCGTACGACTATGGCTACACCTTC.

Here the CDR3 DNA reads TGCGCCAGCAGAATAGCGGGTAGCTCCTACAATGAGCAGTTCTTC. This codes for CASRIAGSSYNEQFF. The chain carries TRBV5-1 and TRBJ2-1, with 7 bases lining up with TRBD2. CDR1 and CDR2 from the germline V gene are SGHRS and YFSETQ. After removal of 5 bases from V and 0 bases from J, the junction contained 5 bases not matched to a gene. The CDR3 totals 15 residues.

This clone has a single count. The chain joins TRBV29-1 to TRBJ2-1, with D unclear. Germline loops: CDR1 SQVTM, CDR2 ANQGSEA. CDR3 length equals 13 residues. Trimming stripped 7 bases from V and 0 bases from J, with 10 bases between. The DNA of the CDR3 is TGCAGCGGAAGGCAGCGCTCCTACAATGAGCAGTTCTTC. This gives the protein CSGRQRSYNEQFF.

The chain combines TRBV7-2 with TRBJ1-2; D is uncertain. V lost 5 bases to trimming and J lost 3 bases, with 10 bases between them. The CDR3 has 13 residues. From germline, CDR1 is SGHTA and CDR2 FQGNSA. CDR3 in DNA: TGTGCCAGCAGCAAAGGCGTGGACTATGGCTACACCTTC. It translates to CASSKGVDYGYTF.

This clone was counted only a few times. V is TRBV6-1 and J is TRBJ2-4; tentatively, D is TRBD1 (6 bases). V lost 9 bases and J lost 1, with 13 bases in between. This CDR3 spans 14 amino acids. The V gene's germline CDR1 is MNHNS and CDR2 SASEGT. CDR3 coding DNA: TGTGCCAGTGGGGGCAGGGAGGCCAAAAACATTCAGTACTTC. It is translated as CASGGREAKNIQYF.

The chain uses TRBV7-8 and TRBJ2-1; tentatively, D is TRBD2 (6 bases). Germline V gene lookup returns CDR1 SGHVS and CDR2 FQNEAQ. The CDR3 is made up of 14 amino acids. With 1 base removed from V and 5 bases from J, the gap between germline ends came to 9 bases. CDR3 sequence: CASSLGRVDNEQFF. As DNA, the CDR3 is TGTGCCAGCAGCTTAGGGAGGGTTGACAATGAGCAGTTCTTC.

This chain links TRBV10-1 with TRBJ1-1; D ambiguous. Per germline, CDR1 WNHNN and CDR2 SYGVQD (reference sequence). V lost 3 bases to trimming and J lost 1 base, with 3 bases between them. The CDR3 covers 12 residues. The CDR3 DNA reads TGCGCCAGCAGTGATCCGAACACTGAAGCTTTCTTT. Amino acid sequence: CASSDPNTEAFF.